A selection of T cell receptor beta chains follows, all from one sample in a study of CD8 T cells in ankylosing spondylitis. Via MiXCR, TCRdb re-called the 5' RACE reads, giving one row per CDR3 protein. Of 380,000 or so distinct CDR3 sequences listed, more than 20% are singletons. Sequences were obtained from blood, either unsorted or a sorted T cell fraction (not recorded which). All receptors derive from a male donor with ankylosing spondylitis or in good health (not recorded which). Both conserved end residues are part of each CDR3. The D gene is left open where the match is weak. Some rows mark clone size as missing; the rest say once, few, many or name a class of expanded clone.

clone_size: NA; d_call: NA; v_call: TRBV29-1; j_call: TRBJ2-3; cdr3_nt: TGCAGCGTTGAAGATCTTGTCCAGGGGACAAGCCCGTATTTT; cdr3_aa: CSVEDLVQGTSPYF
clone_size: NA; d_call: TRBD1; v_call: TRBV6-9; j_call: TRBJ2-1; cdr3_nt: TGTGCCAGCATTAACCCAGGGGGCTATGAGCAGTTCTTC; cdr3_aa: CASINPGGYEQFF
clone_size: NA; d_call: NA; v_call: TRBV20-1; j_call: TRBJ1-5; cdr3_nt: TGCAGTGCTAGTGCTGGAGGCTACAATCAGCCCCAGCATTTT; cdr3_aa: CSASAGGYNQPQHF
clone_size: few; d_call: NA; v_call: TRBV12-3/TRBV12-4; j_call: TRBJ1-2; cdr3_nt: TGTGCCAGCAGTCCGGCAGGGTATGGCTACACCTTC; cdr3_aa: CASSPAGYGYTF
clone_size: NA; d_call: NA; v_call: TRBV7-8; j_call: TRBJ2-5; cdr3_nt: TGTGCCAGCAGCTTAGCGATAGGGCAAGAGACCCAGTACTTC; cdr3_aa: CASSLAIGQETQYF
clone_size: few; d_call: NA; v_call: TRBV27; j_call: TRBJ2-1; cdr3_nt: TGTGCCAGCAGTTTTGGCAGGGACTATGAGCAGTTCTTC; cdr3_aa: CASSFGRDYEQFF
clone_size: NA; d_call: NA; v_call: TRBV7-2; j_call: TRBJ2-3; cdr3_nt: TGTGCCAGCAGCTCGGGGGGCCTCGCAGATACGCAGTATTTT; cdr3_aa: CASSSGGLADTQYF
clone_size: NA; d_call: TRBD1; v_call: TRBV12-3/TRBV12-4; j_call: TRBJ1-4; cdr3_nt: TGTGCCAGCAGTGCCGGACAGGGGGGTGAAAAACTGTTTTTT; cdr3_aa: CASSAGQGGEKLFF
clone_size: NA; d_call: TRBD2; v_call: TRBV6-5; j_call: TRBJ2-1; cdr3_nt: TGTGCCAGCAGTTATCTAGCGGGGGGAGTGGATGAGCAGTTCTTC; cdr3_aa: CASSYLAGGVDEQFF
clone_size: NA; d_call: TRBD1; v_call: TRBV7-9; j_call: TRBJ2-1; cdr3_nt: TGTGCCAGCAGCGCCGGGACAGGGGAATGGAATGAGCAGTTCTTC; cdr3_aa: CASSAGTGEWNEQFF
clone_size: NA; d_call: TRBD1; v_call: TRBV9; j_call: TRBJ2-6; cdr3_nt: TGTGCCAGCAGCGTAGATGGACAGGCCTACTCTGGGGCCAACGTCCTGACTTTC; cdr3_aa: CASSVDGQAYSGANVLTF
clone_size: few; d_call: TRBD1; v_call: TRBV30; j_call: TRBJ2-1; cdr3_nt: TGTGCCTCGATTTTCGAGGGACAGGAAGGATTCAATGAGCAGTTCTTC; cdr3_aa: CASIFEGQEGFNEQFF
clone_size: few; d_call: TRBD2; v_call: TRBV20-1; j_call: TRBJ2-3; cdr3_nt: TGCAGTGCTAGAGAAGCCGGGGGGGTAGCAGATACGCAGTATTTT; cdr3_aa: CSAREAGGVADTQYF